This T cell receptor beta chain was recovered during a study of T cells in Graves' hyperthyroidism and ophthalmopathy. Study outcomes and limitations: Within blood appeared most thyroid clonotypes that had expanded above 0.001. Median prediction lead before ophthalmopathy onset was 5 to 7.5 months with the model.

The study excluded patients with uncontrolled infection, other autoimmune disease, pregnancy or lactation. J lost 5 bases, V lost 1 base, and 11 bases had no gene match. Germline V lookup: CDR1 LGHDT, CDR2 YNNKEL (reference sequence). This CDR3 contains 18 residues. It was RNA transcripts that yielded the amplified TCR beta CDR3 regions. Carried out on the TCR CDR3, a first-round RT-PCR used the HTBI primer set. TCRdb reprocessed the multiplex PCR reads with MiXCR, giving one entry per CDR3 protein. The sample comprises approximately 400,000 distinct CDR3 sequences, 15% to 17% of which are singletons, and over 7.5% rests with the top ten. This clonotype appeared many times. Its specificity is unknown.

The TCR comes from a young woman with Graves' hyperthyroidism. The sequencing sample was made of blood. The gene calls are TRBV3-1 and TRBJ2-5; 12 bases fit TRBD2. CDR3 residues: CASSQGTRLAGDGETQYF. The CDR3 coding sequence is TGTGCCAGCAGCCAAGGGACGCGACTAGCGGGAGACGGGGAGACCCAGTACTTC.